The clone carrying this T cell receptor (beta chain) was observed many times. No antigen is known for it. To make TCR beta libraries, researchers used iRepertoire HTBI primers and Arm-PCR of CDR3 regions. TCRdb reprocessed the multiplex PCR reads via MiXCR and lists one record per CDR3 protein. The table shows about half a million distinct CDR3 sequences, with about 20% occurring only once. Trimming stripped 4 bases from V and 7 bases from J, with 13 bases between. The CDR3 covers 13 residues. This entry is derived from a study of regulatory T cells in long-lasting Graves disease. The time point was: persistent/refractory GD, antithyroid drugs over 5 years with positive TRAb. Making the TCR library involved RNA that had been extracted from PBMCs. Study findings and constraints: Persistent cases favored TRBV28, TRBJ1-2 and TRBJ2-5.

This sequence joins TRBV12-3 or TRBV12-4 and TRBJ1-1, with TRBD1 as a possible D gene (5 bases). The sample was peripheral blood mononuclear cells (PBMCs), taken when the disease was refractory, from a patient treated with antithyroid drugs. This clonotype originated in a female donor with Graves disease. DNA of the CDR3: TGTGCCAGCAGTTCCCGACAGACTAATGAAGCTTTCTTT. This sequence encodes CASSSRQTNEAFF.